Shown below are 14 T cell receptor beta chains from a single sample sequenced in a study of glioma-infiltrating T cells. TCR alpha and beta CDR3 regions were amplified from RNA using iRepertoire nested multiplex PCR. TCRdb re-called the multiplex PCR reads with MiXCR, one entry per CDR3 protein. The sample includes under 200,000 distinct CDR3 sequences, under 55% of them seen just once. Sequenced input: glioma tissue, nonneoplastic brain tissue, or PBMCs (not recorded which). These receptors were collected from a human donor with low-grade glioma or glioblastoma, undergoing nonglioma brain surgery, or in good health (not recorded which).

The chain recombines TRBV6-1 with TRBJ2-7; D gene ambiguous. Germline lookup yields CDR1 MNHNS and CDR2 SASEGT. Trimming cost V 5 bases and J 13 bases, with 18 bases left between them. The CDR3 runs to 12 residues. The CDR3 region has the DNA TGTGCCAGCAGTTTTCGGGCTTCCACGCTATACTTC. This sequence encodes CASSFRASTLYF.

Regarding this clonotype: Since a much larger clone is just one base distant, this may be a read error. CDR3 coding DNA: TGTGCCAGCAGTGAAGGGGCATGGAACTATGGCTACACCTTC. It specifies CASSEGAWNYGYTF. The chain links TRBV2 to TRBJ1-2; D is undetermined. Germline V gene sequence: CDR1 SNHLY, CDR2 FYNNEI. V lost 1 base, J lost 2 bases, and 8 bases lay in between. This CDR3 has 14 amino acids. The variable domain in full, completed from reference TRBV2 and TRBJ1-2, reads EPEVTQTPSHQVTQMGQEVILRCVPISNHLYFYWYRQILGQKVEFLVSFYNNEISEKSEIFDDQFSVERPDGSNFTLKIRSTKLEDSAMYFCASSEGAWNYGYTFGSGTRLTVV.

This clonotype has at least ten counts. The chain combines TRBV4-1 with TRBJ2-7; D might be TRBD1 or TRBD2, each matching 5 bases. The CDR3 has 13 amino acids. Deletions cut 1 base from V and 4 bases from J, with 8 bases between. Germline loops: CDR1 MGHRA, CDR2 YSYEKL. The CDR3 nucleotides read TGCGCCAGCAGCCAAGTGAGGGGTTACGAGCAGTACTTC. This codes for CASSQVRGYEQYF.

This clonotype showed up many times. The chain couples TRBV12-3 or TRBV12-4 to TRBJ1-1; D not certain. This CDR3 has 14 amino acids. Trimming pared 5 bases from V and 1 base from J, leaving 11 bases between. The CDR3: CASSPRLGNTEAFF. The CDR3 coding sequence is TGTGCCAGCAGTCCCCGATTGGGGAACACTGAAGCTTTCTTT.

This clonotype turned up a few times. A read error may produce the germline difference seen at one junction end. The chain links TRBV14 to TRBJ1-1, with D possibly being TRBD1 (5 bases). Germline-derived CDR1 and CDR2 are SGHDN and FVKESK. This CDR3 spans 14 amino acids. DNA for the CDR3: TGTGCCAGCGGCCAACTCGAGCAGGGAGCTCTGGCTTTCTTT. As protein: CASGQLEQGALAFF. Full variable domain (rest looked up from reference TRBV14 and TRBJ1-1): EAGVTQFPSHSVIEKGQTVTLRCDPISGHDNLYWYRRVMGKEIKFLLHFVKESKQDESGMPNNRFLAERTGGTYSTLKVQPAELEDSGVYFCASGQLEQGALAFFGQGTRLTVV.

Worth noting for this clonotype: A much larger clone sits a single nucleotide away, making a read error possible. The CDR3 DNA is TGCGCCAGCAGCTTTACACTAGCGGGAGGAGACCAGTACTTC. It yields the protein CASSFTLAGGDQYF. The chain is built from TRBV5-1 and TRBJ2-7; TRBD2 matches 12 bases. Germline CDR1 and CDR2: SGHRS and YFSETQ. The CDR3 contains 14 residues. V shed 2 bases and J 10 bases; nucleotides not matched to a gene: 7.

A word on this clonotype: This sequence may be a read error, since a much larger clone differs from it by one base. This chain uses TRBV7-2 with TRBJ2-3, with a possible D match to TRBD1 (6 bases). Germline V lookup: CDR1 SGHTA, CDR2 FQGNSA. The CDR3 is made up of 13 amino acids. CDR3 bases: TGTGCCAGCATAGGCAGGGGAACAGATACGCGGTATTTT. It translates to CASIGRGTDTRYF.

This clonotype showed up many times. V usage is TRBV19 and J usage is TRBJ1-1; D gene unclear. Germline V lookup: CDR1 LNHDA, CDR2 SQIVND (reference sequence). V shed 7 bases and J shed 0 bases, with 9 bases lying between them. The CDR3 extends over 13 amino acids. The CDR3 loop is CASKDRMNTEAFF. As DNA, the CDR3 is TGTGCCAGTAAGGACCGCATGAACACTGAAGCTTTCTTT.

About this clonotype: The CDR3 carries no conserved terminal phenylalanine or tryptophan, so it likely arises from a read error. The chain employs TRBV10-1 and TRBJ2-3; D unclear. This CDR3 contains 15 residues. Germline CDR1 WNHNN, CDR2 SYGVQD (reference sequence). V was pared by 5 bases and J by 4 bases, with 16 bases between. CDR3 in amino acids: CASSFSERPPDTQYL. The CDR3 DNA reads as TGCGCCAGCAGTTTTTCGGAGCGTCCGCCAGATACGCAGTATCTT.

CDR3 amino acids: CARSYNNQPQHF. The CDR3 nucleotides read TGTGCCAGAAGCTATAACAATCAGCCCCAGCATTTT. This chain links TRBV28 with TRBJ1-5; D not certain. The CDR3 sequence is 12 residues long. CDR1 MDHEN and CDR2 SYDVKM come from the germline V gene. V lost 9 bases to trimming and J lost 3 bases, with 9 bases between them.

The rearrangement joins TRBV7-2 to TRBJ2-1; tentative D call: TRBD1 (6 bases). This CDR3 is 16 amino acids long. The V and J ends lost 1 base and 8 bases respectively, with 18 bases between them. CDR1 is SGHTA, CDR2 FQGNSA, per germline. The CDR3 protein is CASSLERGRGEYEQFF. The DNA for the CDR3 is TGTGCCAGCAGCTTAGAGAGAGGCAGGGGCGAATATGAGCAGTTCTTC. The whole variable domain, filled in from reference TRBV7-2 and TRBJ2-1, reads GAGVSQSPSNKVTEKGKDVELRCDPISGHTALYWYRQSLGQGLEFLIYFQGNSAPDKSGLPSDRFSAERTGGSVSTLTIQRTQQEDSAVYLCASSLERGRGEYEQFFGPGTRLTVL.

This clonotype was seen only once. It is likely a read error, because the conserved phenylalanine at the end of the CDR3 is missing. No DNA is shown, since the ends of the CDR3 on it are uncertain; the CDR3 is the one TCRdb lists. The J gene is TRBJ1-2, the V gene TRBV27. The germline CDR1 and CDR2 sequences are MNHEY and SMNVEV (reference sequence). The CDR3 is 13 amino acids long, termini counted. The CDR3 spells CASSSTRNDGCTL.

V is TRBV20-1 and J is TRBJ2-6; perhaps TRBD2 as D (5 bases). The CDR3 length is 16 residues. CDR1 and CDR2 from the germline V gene are DFQATT and SNEGSKA (reference sequence). Trimming took off 3 bases at V and 0 bases at J, with 12 bases between the two ends. The CDR3 reads CSASSRGSSGANVLTF. The CDR3 nucleotides are TGCAGTGCTAGTTCTAGAGGGAGCTCTGGGGCCAACGTCCTGACTTTC.

The chain links TRBV6-2 or TRBV6-3 to TRBJ2-3; maybe TRBD2 (6 bases). Trimming removed 7 bases at V and 7 bases at J, with 21 bases between. Germline CDR1 and CDR2: MNHEY and SVGEGT. The CDR3 totals 15 residues. The CDR3 DNA is TGTGCCAGCATGGAACTAGCTGGAGTTAGTCATACGCAGTATTTT. This gives the protein CASMELAGVSHTQYF.